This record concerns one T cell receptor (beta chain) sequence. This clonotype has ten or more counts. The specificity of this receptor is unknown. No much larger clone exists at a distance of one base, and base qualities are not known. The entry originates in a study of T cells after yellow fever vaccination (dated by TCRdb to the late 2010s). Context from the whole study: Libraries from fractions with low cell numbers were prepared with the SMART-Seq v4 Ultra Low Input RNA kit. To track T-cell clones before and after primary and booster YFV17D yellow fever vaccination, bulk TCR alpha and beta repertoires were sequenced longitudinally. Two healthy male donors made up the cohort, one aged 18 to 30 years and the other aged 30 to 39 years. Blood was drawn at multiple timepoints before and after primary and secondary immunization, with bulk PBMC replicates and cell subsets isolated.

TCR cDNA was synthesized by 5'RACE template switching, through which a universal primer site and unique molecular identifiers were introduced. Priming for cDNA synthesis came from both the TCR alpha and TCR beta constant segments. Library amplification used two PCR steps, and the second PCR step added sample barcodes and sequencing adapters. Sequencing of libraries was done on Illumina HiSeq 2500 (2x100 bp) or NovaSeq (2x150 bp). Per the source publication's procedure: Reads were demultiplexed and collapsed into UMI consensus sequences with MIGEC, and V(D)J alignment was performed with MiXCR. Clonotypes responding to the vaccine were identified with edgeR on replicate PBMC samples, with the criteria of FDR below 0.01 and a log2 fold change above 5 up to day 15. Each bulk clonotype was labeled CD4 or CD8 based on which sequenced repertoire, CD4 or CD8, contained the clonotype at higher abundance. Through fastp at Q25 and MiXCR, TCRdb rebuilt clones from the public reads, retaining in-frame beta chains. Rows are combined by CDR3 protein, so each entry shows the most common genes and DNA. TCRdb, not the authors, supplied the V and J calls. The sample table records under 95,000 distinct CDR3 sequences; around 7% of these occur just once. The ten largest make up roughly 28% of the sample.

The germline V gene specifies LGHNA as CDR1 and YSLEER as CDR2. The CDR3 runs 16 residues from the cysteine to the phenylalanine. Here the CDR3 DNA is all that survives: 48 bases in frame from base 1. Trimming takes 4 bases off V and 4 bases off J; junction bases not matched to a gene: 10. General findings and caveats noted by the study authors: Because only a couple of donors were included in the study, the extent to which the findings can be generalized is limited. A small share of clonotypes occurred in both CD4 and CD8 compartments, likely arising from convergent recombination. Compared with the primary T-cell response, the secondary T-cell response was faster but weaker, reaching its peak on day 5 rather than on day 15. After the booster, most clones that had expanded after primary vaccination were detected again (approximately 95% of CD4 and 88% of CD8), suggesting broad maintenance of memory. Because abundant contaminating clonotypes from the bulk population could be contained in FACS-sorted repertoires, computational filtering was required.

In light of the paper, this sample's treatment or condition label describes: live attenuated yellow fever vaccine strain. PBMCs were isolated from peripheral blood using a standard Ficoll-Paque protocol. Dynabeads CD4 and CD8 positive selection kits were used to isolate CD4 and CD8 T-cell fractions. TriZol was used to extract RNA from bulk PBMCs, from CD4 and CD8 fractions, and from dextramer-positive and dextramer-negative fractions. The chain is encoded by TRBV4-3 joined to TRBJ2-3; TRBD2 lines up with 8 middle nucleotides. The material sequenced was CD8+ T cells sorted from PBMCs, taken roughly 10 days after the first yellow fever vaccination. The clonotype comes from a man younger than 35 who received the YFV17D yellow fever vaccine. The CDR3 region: CASSPVAGRGADTQYF. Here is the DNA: TGCGCCAGCAGCCCAGTAGCGGGACGGGGAGCAGATACGCAGTATTTT.